The subject of this entry is one TCR beta chain. It lacks a known antigen. Per-nucleotide qualities are absent, and no much larger clonotype sits a single base away. The data stem from a study of blood T cells in healthy people across ages (dated by TCRdb to between 2014 and 2016). A note on the overall study: In model experiments, template switching captured roughly one uniquely barcoded TCR beta cDNA molecule for every two T cells. Using deep sequencing normalized with unique cDNA molecular identifiers, the study measured how TCR beta repertoire diversity changes with age. The donors were divided into four age groups: young (average around 17 years), middle-aged (about 41), aged (about 60) and long-lived (around 80). Donors of different ages were randomly distributed across sequencing lanes to avoid experimental bias. Using the same blood draw, the study looked at two additional independent replicas of 1 million unique cDNA reads for two donors, one aged 18 to 30 and the other aged 80 or older. Results the study describes overall, beyond this receptor: The long-lived group showed more naive CD4+ T cells, fewer expanded clones and increased TCR diversity than the aged group, suggesting age selection. A strong correlation was found between observed TCR beta diversity and the percentage of naive T cells measured by flow cytometry. Conclusive comparison of naive and antigen-experienced compartments was prevented by the profiling of bulk unsorted PBMCs. Because the CMV infection status of the donors was unknown, age-related changes in expanded clonotypes may potentially have been confounded. Estimates of total diversity based on one million sequenced T cells were regarded as lower bounds and as underestimates. As age increased, observed TCR beta diversity per million T cells dropped in a roughly linear way, and a significant reduction was already evident by age around 41.

The junction carries 6 bases between V and J, which are trimmed by 4 bases and 10 bases respectively. The CDR3 runs 10 residues from the cysteine to the phenylalanine. Just CDR3 DNA is preserved here, 30 bases in frame from base 1. The CDR1 and CDR2 encoded by the germline V gene (reference sequence) are MNHEY and SMNVEV. Systemically healthy Caucasian individuals from Russia, 39 in total and aged roughly 6 to 95 years, were included as donors. Approximately 9.7 milliliters of peripheral blood were drawn from each donor into EDTA-treated Vacutainer tubes. Ficoll-Paque density-gradient centrifugation was used to isolate PBMCs, with at least 7 million per sample. Trizol reagent was used to extract total RNA from the PBMCs, yielding at least 5 micrograms per sample. For every donor, flow cytometry on a PBMC aliquot measured the percentage of naive CD45RAhigh/CD27high T cells. Library creation used 5' RACE. Sequencing took place on an Illumina HiSeq 2500. A second PCR of roughly 6 to 11 cycles was run with a J-beta primer mix and a sample-barcoded 5' primer. A template-switch 5' adaptor carrying 12 random nucleotides introduced a unique molecular identifier onto each TCR beta cDNA molecule. At least 2.5 million CDR3-containing paired-end reads were obtained from each sample. All of the RNA was converted into first-strand cDNA using the Mint cDNA synthesis kit, with a TRBC-specific oligonucleotide serving as the primer. After uracil-DNA glycosylase treatment, a first 18-cycle PCR used universal primers M1SS and BC2_uni_R on all cDNA. As for the authors' bioinformatics: For normalization, 1 million high-quality reads were randomly selected from each sample, with every read carrying a distinct molecular identifier. Instead of being binned into consensus sequences, reads with shared molecular identifiers were discarded. MiTCR, with a Q25 quality threshold and the strictest error-elimination algorithm, was used for CDR3 identification, clonotype clustering and error correction. A nonparametric unseen species model with Euler transformation was used to estimate a lower bound on total TCR beta diversity. TCRdb cleaned the public reads at Q25 with fastp, built clones with MiXCR and kept in-frame beta chains. Records with the same CDR3 protein are collapsed into one entry carrying the most frequent genes and DNA. The V and J calls and clone size come from TCRdb's table, not from the authors' own analysis. Present in this sample are around 1,000,000 distinct CDR3 sequences, around two fifths of which were seen just once. The ten largest account for over 10% of the sample.

The clonotype originates from a man in his late teens or twenties in good health. The rearrangement combines TRBV27 with TRBJ2-3; a confident D gene designation cannot be given. The sequenced sample was blood. At the DNA level, the sequence is TGTGCCAGCAGTTCACGCCCGCAGTATTTT. Its translation is CASSSRPQYF.